This is a list of T cell receptor beta chains from one sample in a study of post-analysis software for immune sequencing data. From the PCR reads, TCRdb called clonotypes with MiXCR, one entry per CDR3 protein. The sample yields 450,000 to 650,000 distinct CDR3 sequences, about 40% seen once. The sequencing input was blood. These receptors were obtained from a girl aged 5-17 years with multiple sclerosis. Both conserved end residues are part of each CDR3. D genes are given only for firm matches. A clone size is listed for some rows: how often the clone was seen (once, few, many), or a class if it is expanded.

-,TRBJ1-1,-,TRBV29-1,TGCAGCGGGTCGAGCAGGGGTGCGACTGAAGCTTTCTTT,CSGSSRGATEAFF
-,TRBJ1-4,once,TRBV2,TGTGCCAGCAGTGAAAGTTTCAGTGGAGTCGAAAAACTGTTTTTT,CASSESFSGVEKLFF
-,TRBJ2-3,-,TRBV12-3/TRBV12-4,TGTGCCAGCAATCCCCCGGGTTCGGTAACCACAGATACGCAGTATTTT,CASNPPGSVTTDTQYF
-,TRBJ2-1,few,TRBV12-3/TRBV12-4,TGTGCCAGCAGTTTAGGGACTTTCCAGTTCTTC,CASSLGTFQFF
TRBD2,TRBJ2-1,-,TRBV12-3/TRBV12-4,TGTGCCAGCAGTAAAAGAGCGGGAGGGTACAATGAGCAGTTCTTC,CASSKRAGGYNEQFF
-,TRBJ2-1,many,TRBV10-3,TGTGCCATCAGTGAGGTCGGAGGGAATGAGCAGTTCTTC,CAISEVGGNEQFF
-,TRBJ1-2,-,TRBV3-1,TGTGCCAGCAGCCTTGAATCACATGGCTACACCTTC,CASSLESHGYTF
TRBD1,TRBJ2-1,-,TRBV12-3/TRBV12-4,TGTGCCTGCAGTTTAGACAGGGGGGGGCACAATGAGCAGTTCTTC,CACSLDRGGHNEQFF
TRBD1,TRBJ2-7,-,TRBV7-9,TGTGCCAGCAGCCAGACAGGGGGCGGCTCCTACGAGCAGTACTTC,CASSQTGGGSYEQYF
-,TRBJ1-2,few,TRBV7-9,TGTGCCAGCAGCCCCTTACACCAGGGCGGCTACACCTTC,CASSPLHQGGYTF
TRBD2,TRBJ2-6,few,TRBV5-1,TGCGCCAGCAGCTCGGGGGGGCACTCTGGGGCCAACGTCCTGACTTTC,CASSSGGHSGANVLTF
TRBD1,TRBJ1-2,-,TRBV5-1,TGCGCCAGCAGCTTGGGCCACAGGGGAAGAGACGGCTACACCTTC,CASSLGHRGRDGYTF
-,TRBJ1-1,-,TRBV27,TGTGCCAGCAGTTTAGATGGGGCAGTCACTGAAGCTTTCTTT,CASSLDGAVTEAFF
TRBD2,TRBJ2-1,-,TRBV20-1,TGCAGTGCTAGAATAGGACTAGCGGTTGGTGAGCAGTTCTTC,CSARIGLAVGEQFF
TRBD1,TRBJ2-3,-,TRBV10-3,TGTGCCATCAGTGAGTCGGACAGGGGGTTTTATACAGATACGCAGTATTTT,CAISESDRGFYTDTQYF
-,TRBJ1-2,-,TRBV12-3/TRBV12-4,TGTGCCAGCAGTGGGGTAGGGGGATTTTATGGCTACACCTTC,CASSGVGGFYGYTF
TRBD1,TRBJ1-5,-,TRBV20-1,TGCAGTGCTCCTCAAGGAAGGGGGCTATCCAATCAGCCCCAGCATTTT,CSAPQGRGLSNQPQHF
TRBD1,TRBJ2-1,once,TRBV19,TGTGCCAGTACCCCCGGGACAGGGTACTACAATGAGCAGTTCTTC,CASTPGTGYYNEQFF
-,TRBJ1-3,-,TRBV20-1,TGCAGTGCTAGATCCGCGGCTGGAAACACCATATATTTT,CSARSAAGNTIYF
TRBD2,TRBJ2-1,few,TRBV15,TGTGCCACCAGCAGAGGGGGGATTAGCGGGGGATTAAACAATGAGCAGTTCTTC,CATSRGGISGGLNNEQFF
TRBD2,TRBJ2-1,-,TRBV7-6,TGTGCCAGCAGCCCAGGCTCCGGGACTAGCGGGAGCTATGAGCAGTTCTTC,CASSPGSGTSGSYEQFF
-,TRBJ1-5,-,TRBV21-1,TGTGCCAGCAGCAAAGCGCAAGGGACACCCTCCAATCAGCCCCAGCATTTT,CASSKAQGTPSNQPQHF
-,TRBJ2-5,once,TRBV20-1,TGCAGTGCTAGATCCAGGGTATGGCCCGGCGAGACCCAGTACTTC,CSARSRVWPGETQYF
-,TRBJ2-1,-,TRBV4-1,TGCGCCAGCAGCCAAGGAAGCTCTATTTACAATGAGCAGTTCTTC,CASSQGSSIYNEQFF
-,TRBJ2-1,-,TRBV20-1,TGCAGTGCTAGGGGGGCCGCCTACAATGAGCAGTTCTTC,CSARGAAYNEQFF
TRBD1,TRBJ1-2,few,TRBV7-2,TGTGCCAGCAGCTCAATGGACAGGATGAGGCATGGCTACACCTTC,CASSSMDRMRHGYTF
-,TRBJ2-7,many,TRBV6-1,TGTGCCAGCAGTGACCCGCTCTCGGGGTACGAGCAGTACTTC,CASSDPLSGYEQYF
-,TRBJ2-7,-,TRBV14,TGTGCCAGCAGCCCCCTCAGATCCTACGAGCAGTACTTC,CASSPLRSYEQYF
TRBD2,TRBJ2-5,few,TRBV28,TGTGCCAGCAGTTTCCCGACTAGCGGGAGGATTACCCCCCTCTATGAGCAGTACTTC,CASSFPTSGRITPLYEQYF
-,TRBJ2-6,-,TRBV2,TGTGCCAGCAGTGTCGGGGTCCCATCTGGGGCCAACGTCCTGACTTTC,CASSVGVPSGANVLTF
TRBD2,TRBJ2-3,-,TRBV5-6,TGTGCCAGCAGCTTGAGTGGAAAGCGGGGGACTCTCATCACAGATACGCAGTATTTT,CASSLSGKRGTLITDTQYF
-,TRBJ2-7,few,TRBV5-1,TGCGCCAGCAGGGAGGGGGCGGCCTCCTACGAGCAGTACTTC,CASREGAASYEQYF
-,TRBJ2-7,-,TRBV20-1,TGCAGTGCTAGAGACACAGGGTGGACCTACGAGCAGTACTTC,CSARDTGWTYEQYF
-,TRBJ2-1,few,TRBV6-5,TGTGCCAGCAGTGGGTCGGGGGGCACCTACAATGAGCAGTTCTTC,CASSGSGGTYNEQFF
-,TRBJ1-5,-,TRBV7-2,TGTGCCAGCAGGCTAACGGGGGTTGGCAATCAGCCCCAGCATTTT,CASRLTGVGNQPQHF
-,TRBJ2-1,few,TRBV7-9,TGTGCCAGCCGGAAGGGAGGCTCCTACAATGAGCAGTTCTTC,CASRKGGSYNEQFF
TRBD2,TRBJ2-1,many,TRBV10-2,TGCGCCAGCACTGGGACTAGCGGCAATGAGCAGTTCTTC,CASTGTSGNEQFF
-,TRBJ2-1,few,TRBV4-2,TGTGCCAGCAGCCAAGAGCGTGGGGACAATGAGCAGTTCTTC,CASSQERGDNEQFF
-,TRBJ2-7,-,TRBV5-1,TGCGCCAGCAGCTTGGTAGGCAGGCTGGGGTCCTATGAGCAGTACTTC,CASSLVGRLGSYEQYF
TRBD2,TRBJ2-1,-,TRBV12-3/TRBV12-4,TGTGCCAGCAGCAGGGGACTAGCGGCTTCCTACAATGAGCAGTTCTTC,CASSRGLAASYNEQFF
TRBD2,TRBJ2-1,-,TRBV10-3,TGTGCCATCAGTGAGTCTGGGACTAGCGGGAGAGATGAGCAGTTCTTC,CAISESGTSGRDEQFF
-,TRBJ2-6,-,TRBV19,TGTGCCAGTAGTAGAGACCGGACTATAGACGTCCTGACTTTC,CASSRDRTIDVLTF
-,TRBJ2-1,-,TRBV20-1,TGCAGTGCTCGCCGTACCGATGAGCAGTTCTTC,CSARRTDEQFF
TRBD1,TRBJ1-5,-,TRBV7-9,TGTGCCAGCAGCTCAGGGACAGGGACTCAGCCCCAGCATTTT,CASSSGTGTQPQHF
-,TRBJ1-1,-,TRBV3-1,TGTGCCAGCAGCCAAGTGAGGGAGGGGACTGAAGCTTTCTTT,CASSQVREGTEAFF
TRBD2,TRBJ2-5,-,TRBV12-5,TGTGCTAGTGGTTTGGCCCCAACTAGCGGGGAGACCCAGTACTTC,CASGLAPTSGETQYF